The 14 T cell receptor beta chains below all came from one sample that was sequenced in a study of cytomegalovirus exposure and HLA in healthy donors. Both 60 Vbeta primers and 13 Jbeta primers went into the PCR. Produced via immunoSEQ multiplex PCR; TCRdb's table is partial and in-frame only. The data contain some 100,000 clones, about two thirds of them singletons. Sequenced sample: PBMCs. These receptors all come from a woman in her fifties or sixties in good health and CMV-seropositive.

This clone was seen a handful of times. The chain joins TRBV9 to TRBJ1-5; D remains ambiguous. V dropped 0 bases and J dropped 7 bases, with 8 bases sitting between them. Germline CDR1 is SGDLS and CDR2 is YYNGEE. CDR3 size: 13 residues. The CDR3 sequence: CASSVDTNQPQHF. The CDR3 nucleotides read TGTGCCAGCAGCGTAGACACAAACCAGCCCCAGCATTTT.

This clone was counted only a few times. The genes are TRBV5-1 and TRBJ2-3, with TRBD2 matching over 9 bases. V lost 1 base and J lost 4; bases outside the gene matches: 10. Germline assignment: CDR1 SGHRS and CDR2 YFSETQ. The CDR3 extends over 17 amino acids. CDR3 nucleotide sequence: TGCGCCAGCAGCTTGAGGTGGCGGGAGGGCCTCGCAGATACGCAGTATTTT. Its translation is CASSLRWREGLADTQYF.

J is TRBJ1-4 and V is TRBV27; a possible D gene is TRBD1 (6 bases). V was trimmed by 9 bases and J by 8 bases, leaving 19 bases between them. Germline lookup yields CDR1 MNHEY and CDR2 SMNVEV (reference sequence). This CDR3 comprises 14 residues. The CDR3 sequence is CASSKRGGEEKLFF. The CDR3, as DNA: TGTGCCAGTTCTAAAAGGGGGGGAGAGGAAAAACTGTTTTTT.

The rearrangement uses TRBV6-1 and TRBJ2-7, with 7 bases matching TRBD1. Germline CDR1 MNHNS, CDR2 SASEGT. The CDR3 is 12 amino acids. Unmatched junction bases numbered 2, after V lost 5 bases and J lost 4 bases. The CDR3 sequence is CASSLDRYEQYF. The CDR3 bases are TGTGCCAGCAGTCTGGACAGGTACGAGCAGTACTTC.

Only a few counts were recorded for this clone. This chain connects TRBV4-3 to TRBJ2-3, with 9 bases aligning to TRBD1. Germline V CDR1 and CDR2: LGHNA, YSLEER. V lost 2 bases, J lost 3 bases, and 9 bases stayed unmatched. The CDR3 has 17 amino acids. The chain's CDR3 is CASSQFGGGQGTDTQYF. The CDR3, as DNA: TGCGCCAGCAGCCAATTTGGGGGGGGACAGGGAACAGATACGCAGTATTTT.

J is TRBJ1-1 and V is TRBV28; D perhaps matches TRBD1 (5 bases). CDR3 size: 15 residues. V was trimmed by 5 bases and J by 3 bases, leaving 16 bases between them. Germline CDR1 and CDR2: MDHEN and SYDVKM. As DNA, the CDR3 is TGTGCCAGCAGTGGAGACAGAGGATTTTACACTGAAGCTTTCTTT. Encoded protein: CASSGDRGFYTEAFF.

This sequence joins TRBV7-2 and TRBJ2-3, with D maybe TRBD2 (5 bases). The length of the CDR3 is 19 residues. Germline V lookup: CDR1 SGHTA, CDR2 FQGNSA. V gave up 1 base and J gave up 5 bases, with 25 bases separating them. The CDR3 nucleotides are TGTGCCAGCAGCTTAGTTACGTCCCGGGGTGGGAGTAGGATAGATACGCAGTATTTT. Encoded protein: CASSLVTSRGGSRIDTQYF.

The V gene is TRBV28, the J gene TRBJ2-7; 11 bases are a match to TRBD2. Germline-derived CDR1 and CDR2 are MDHEN and SYDVKM. The J segment lost 9 bases and the V segment lost 7 bases, leaving 11 bases of the junction unmatched. The CDR3 has 14 amino acids. CDR3 region: CASIPGTSGARQYF. The CDR3 DNA follows: TGTGCCAGCATCCCCGGGACTAGCGGCGCTCGGCAGTACTTC.

This chain connects TRBV4-1 to TRBJ2-7; 13 bases are a match to TRBD2. This CDR3 region has 16 residues. Germline CDR1 reads MGHRA; CDR2 reads YSYEKL. With 1 base clipped from V and 2 bases from J, the junction kept 2 bases outside the gene matches. This CDR3 reads CASSQAGTSGTYEQYF. Here the CDR3 DNA reads TGCGCCAGCAGCCAAGCCGGGACTAGCGGGACCTACGAGCAGTACTTC.

CDR3 DNA: TGTGCCAGCAGCTTAGACCGGGCGGGAGGCTACACCTTC. The encoded protein is CASSLDRAGGYTF. The V call is TRBV7-2, the J call TRBJ1-2; no reliable D call. V was shortened by 1 base and J by 8 bases, with 11 bases between the two germline ends. The CDR3 extends over 13 amino acids. The germline V gene encodes CDR1 SGHTA and CDR2 FQGNSA. Full variable domain (rest looked up from reference TRBV7-2 and TRBJ1-2): GAGVSQSPSNKVTEKGKDVELRCDPISGHTALYWYRQSLGQGLEFLIYFQGNSAPDKSGLPSDRFSAERTGGSVSTLTIQRTQQEDSAVYLCASSLDRAGGYTFGSGTRLTVV.

The V gene is TRBV2, the J gene TRBJ1-5; no definite D call. V lost 2 bases, J lost 4 bases, and 12 bases lay in between. Germline CDR1 reads SNHLY; CDR2 reads FYNNEI. This CDR3 contains 15 residues. DNA for the CDR3: TGTGCCAGCAGTGAAAGAGGCGGGAAGAATCAGCCCCAGCATTTT. It translates to CASSERGGKNQPQHF.

The genes are TRBV6-1 and TRBJ1-2, with D unclear. Trimming shortened V by 6 bases and J by 4 bases, and 15 bases separated the two germline ends. Germline V gene sequence: CDR1 MNHNS, CDR2 SASEGT. This CDR3 has 14 residues. The CDR3 loop reads CASSAGGLGYGYTF. The CDR3 nucleotides are TGTGCCAGCAGCGCCGGTGGTCTAGGCTATGGCTACACCTTC.

A few counts support this clone. CDR3: CASSQSESQPQHF. For the CDR3, the DNA is TGCGCCAGCAGCCAATCGGAGAGTCAGCCCCAGCATTTT. The chain is built from TRBV4-1 and TRBJ1-5, with no clear D. The CDR3 is made up of 13 amino acids. Trimming took 2 bases from V and 6 from J, leaving 8 bases between them. The germline gives CDR1 MGHRA, CDR2 YSYEKL.

This clone was seen a single time. The CDR3 DNA is TGCGCCAGCAGCTTGGTGTCGACTAATGAAAAACTGTTTTTT. Protein: CASSLVSTNEKLFF. The chain links TRBV5-1 to TRBJ1-4; D not certain. Germline CDR1 SGHRS, CDR2 YFSETQ. CDR3 size: 14 residues. Trimming left V 0 bases short and J 2 bases short, with 5 bases between.